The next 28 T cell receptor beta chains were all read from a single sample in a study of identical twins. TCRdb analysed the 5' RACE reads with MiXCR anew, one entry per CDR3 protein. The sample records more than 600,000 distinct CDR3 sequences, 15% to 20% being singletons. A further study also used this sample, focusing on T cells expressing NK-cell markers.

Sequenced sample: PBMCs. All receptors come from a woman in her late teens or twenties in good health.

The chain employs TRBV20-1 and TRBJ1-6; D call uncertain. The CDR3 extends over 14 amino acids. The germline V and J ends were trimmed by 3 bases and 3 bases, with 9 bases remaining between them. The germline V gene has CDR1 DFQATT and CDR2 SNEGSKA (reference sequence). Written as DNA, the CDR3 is TGCAGTGCTAGTACGACGAACTATAATTCACCCCTCCACTTT. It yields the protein CSASTTNYNSPLHF.

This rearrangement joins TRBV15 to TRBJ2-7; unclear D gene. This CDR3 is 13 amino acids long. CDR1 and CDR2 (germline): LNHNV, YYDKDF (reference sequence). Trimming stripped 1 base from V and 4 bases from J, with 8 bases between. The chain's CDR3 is CATSRGTLYEQYF. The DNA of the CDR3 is TGTGCCACCAGCAGAGGAACCCTGTACGAGCAGTACTTC.

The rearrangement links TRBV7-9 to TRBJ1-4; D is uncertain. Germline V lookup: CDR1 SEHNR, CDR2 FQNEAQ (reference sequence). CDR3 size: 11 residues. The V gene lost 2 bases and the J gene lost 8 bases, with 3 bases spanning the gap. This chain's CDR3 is CASSLLEKLFF. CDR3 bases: TGTGCCAGCAGCTTACTAGAAAAACTGTTTTTT. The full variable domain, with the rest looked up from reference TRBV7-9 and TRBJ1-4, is DTGVSQNPRHKITKRGQNVTFRCDPISEHNRLYWYRQTLGQGPEFLTYFQNEAQLEKSRLLSDRFSAERPKGSFSTLEIQRTEQGDSAMYLCASSLLEKLFFGSGTQLSVL.

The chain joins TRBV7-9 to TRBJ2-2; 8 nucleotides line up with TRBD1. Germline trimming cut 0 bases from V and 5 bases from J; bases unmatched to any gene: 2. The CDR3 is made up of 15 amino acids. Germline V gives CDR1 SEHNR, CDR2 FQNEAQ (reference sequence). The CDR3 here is CASSLATGGTGELFF. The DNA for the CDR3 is TGTGCCAGCAGCTTAGCCACAGGGGGTACCGGGGAGCTGTTTTTT.

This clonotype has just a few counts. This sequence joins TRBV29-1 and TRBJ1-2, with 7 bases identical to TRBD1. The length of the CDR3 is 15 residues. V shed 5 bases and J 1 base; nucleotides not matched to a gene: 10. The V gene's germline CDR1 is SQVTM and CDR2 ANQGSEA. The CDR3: CSVLKGQDLNYGYTF. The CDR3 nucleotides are TGCAGCGTTCTCAAAGGACAGGACCTTAACTATGGCTACACCTTC. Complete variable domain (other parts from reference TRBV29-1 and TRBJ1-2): SAVISQKPSRDICQRGTSLTIQCQVDSQVTMMFWYRQQPGQSLTLIATANQGSEATYESGFVIDKFPISRPNLTFSTLTVSNMSPEDSSIYLCSVLKGQDLNYGYTFGSGTRLTVV.

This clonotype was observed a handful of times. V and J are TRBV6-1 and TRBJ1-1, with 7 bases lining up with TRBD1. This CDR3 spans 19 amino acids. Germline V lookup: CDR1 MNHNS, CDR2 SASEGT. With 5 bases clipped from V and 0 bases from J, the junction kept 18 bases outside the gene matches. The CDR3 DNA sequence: TGTGCCAGCAGTCCTTCAAATTGGGGGACAGCCGCGATGAACACTGAAGCTTTCTTT. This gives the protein CASSPSNWGTAAMNTEAFF.

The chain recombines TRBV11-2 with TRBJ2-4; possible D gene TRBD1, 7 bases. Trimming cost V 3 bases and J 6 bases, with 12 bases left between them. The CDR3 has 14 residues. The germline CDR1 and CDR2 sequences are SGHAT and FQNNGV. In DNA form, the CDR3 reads TGTGCCAGCAGCTTTCTCAGGGGGGCAAACATTCAGTACTTC. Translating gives CASSFLRGANIQYF. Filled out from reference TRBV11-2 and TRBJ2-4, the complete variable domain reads EAGVAQSPRYKIIEKRQSVAFWCNPISGHATLYWYQQILGQGPKLLIQFQNNGVVDDSQLPKDRFSAERLKGVDSTLKIQPAKLEDSAVYLCASSFLRGANIQYFGAGTRLSVL.

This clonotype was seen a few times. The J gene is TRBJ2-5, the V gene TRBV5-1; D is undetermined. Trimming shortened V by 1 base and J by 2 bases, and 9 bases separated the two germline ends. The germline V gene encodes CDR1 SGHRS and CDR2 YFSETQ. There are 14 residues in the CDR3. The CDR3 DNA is TGCGCCAGCAGCTTGAACAGAGCTCAAGAGACCCAGTACTTC. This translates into CASSLNRAQETQYF.

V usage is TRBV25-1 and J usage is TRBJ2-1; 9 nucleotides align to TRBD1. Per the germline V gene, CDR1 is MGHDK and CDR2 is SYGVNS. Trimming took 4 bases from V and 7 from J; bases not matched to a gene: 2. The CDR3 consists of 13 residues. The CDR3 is CASSGTGVNEQFF. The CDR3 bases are TGTGCCAGCAGTGGGACAGGGGTAAATGAGCAGTTCTTC.

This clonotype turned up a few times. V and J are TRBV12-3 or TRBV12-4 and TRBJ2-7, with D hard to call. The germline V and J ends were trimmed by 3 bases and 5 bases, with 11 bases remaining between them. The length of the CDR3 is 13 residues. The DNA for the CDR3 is TGTGCCAGCAGTTTGGAGCGAGTGGACGAGCAGTACTTC. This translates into CASSLERVDEQYF.

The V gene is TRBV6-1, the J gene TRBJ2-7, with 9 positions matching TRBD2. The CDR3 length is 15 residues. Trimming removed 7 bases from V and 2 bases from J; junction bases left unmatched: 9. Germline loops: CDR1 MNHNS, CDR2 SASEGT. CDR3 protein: CASTAWASGTYEQYF. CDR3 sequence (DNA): TGTGCCAGCACCGCCTGGGCTAGCGGGACCTACGAGCAGTACTTC.

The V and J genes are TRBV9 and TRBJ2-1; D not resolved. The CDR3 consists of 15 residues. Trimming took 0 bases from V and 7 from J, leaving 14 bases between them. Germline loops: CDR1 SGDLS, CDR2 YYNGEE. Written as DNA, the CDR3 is TGTGCCAGCAGCGTAGAAGGTTTAGGGTATAATGAGCAGTTCTTC. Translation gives CASSVEGLGYNEQFF.

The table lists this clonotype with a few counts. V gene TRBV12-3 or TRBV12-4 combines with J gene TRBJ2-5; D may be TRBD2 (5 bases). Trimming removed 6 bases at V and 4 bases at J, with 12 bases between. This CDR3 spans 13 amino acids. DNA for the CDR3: TGTGCCAGCAGCCTCCGGACTCGAGAGACCCAGTACTTC. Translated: CASSLRTRETQYF.

CDR3 coding DNA: TGTGCCAGCAGCGTAGAGGACAGCTATAATTCACCCCTCCACTTT. It translates to CASSVEDSYNSPLHF. The chain is built from TRBV9 and TRBJ1-6; a weak D match, TRBD1 (6 bases). The V gene lost 0 bases and the J gene lost 3 bases, with 7 bases spanning the gap. Germline V gene lookup returns CDR1 SGDLS and CDR2 YYNGEE. The CDR3 is 15 residues long.

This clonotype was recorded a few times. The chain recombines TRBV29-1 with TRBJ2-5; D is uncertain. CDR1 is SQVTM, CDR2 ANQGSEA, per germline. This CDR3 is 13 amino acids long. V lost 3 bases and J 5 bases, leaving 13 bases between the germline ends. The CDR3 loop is CSVDFARRETQYF. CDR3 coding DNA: TGCAGCGTTGACTTTGCGCGTCGGGAGACCCAGTACTTC.

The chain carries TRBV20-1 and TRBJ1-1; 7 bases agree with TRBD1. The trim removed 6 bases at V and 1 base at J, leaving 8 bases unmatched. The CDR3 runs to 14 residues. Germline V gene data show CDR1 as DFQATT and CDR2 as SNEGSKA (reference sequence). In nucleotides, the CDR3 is TGCAGTGCGATTAAAGGACAGGCGAACACTGAAGCTTTCTTT. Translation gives CSAIKGQANTEAFF.

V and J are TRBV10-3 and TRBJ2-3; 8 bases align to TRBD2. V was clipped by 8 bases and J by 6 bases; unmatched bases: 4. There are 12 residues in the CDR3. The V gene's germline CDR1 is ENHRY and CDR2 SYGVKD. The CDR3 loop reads CAIRSGTDTQYF. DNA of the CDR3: TGTGCCATCCGTAGCGGGACGGATACGCAGTATTTT.

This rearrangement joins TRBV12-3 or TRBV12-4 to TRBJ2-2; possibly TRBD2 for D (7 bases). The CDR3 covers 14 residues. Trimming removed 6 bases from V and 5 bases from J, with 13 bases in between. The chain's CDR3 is CASSGGRITGELFF. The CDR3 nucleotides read TGTGCCAGCAGCGGGGGGCGCATAACCGGGGAGCTGTTTTTT.

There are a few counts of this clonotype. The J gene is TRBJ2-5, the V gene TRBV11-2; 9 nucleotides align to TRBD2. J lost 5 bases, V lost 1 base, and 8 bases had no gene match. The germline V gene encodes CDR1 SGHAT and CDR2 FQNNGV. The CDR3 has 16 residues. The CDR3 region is CASSLVASGIRETQYF. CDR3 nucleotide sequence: TGTGCCAGCAGCTTAGTGGCTAGCGGGATTCGGGAGACCCAGTACTTC.

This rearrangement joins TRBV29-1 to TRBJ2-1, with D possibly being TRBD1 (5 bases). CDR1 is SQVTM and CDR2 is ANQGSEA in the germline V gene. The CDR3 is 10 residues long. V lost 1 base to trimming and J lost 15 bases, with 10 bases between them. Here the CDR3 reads CSVEVNRSFF. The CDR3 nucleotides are TGCAGCGTTGAAGTCAACAGGTCGTTCTTC.

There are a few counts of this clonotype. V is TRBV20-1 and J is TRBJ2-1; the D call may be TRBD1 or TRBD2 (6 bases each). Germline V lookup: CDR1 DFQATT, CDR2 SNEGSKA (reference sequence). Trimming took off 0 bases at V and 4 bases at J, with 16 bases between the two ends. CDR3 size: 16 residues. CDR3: CSARDQGSGGYNEQFF. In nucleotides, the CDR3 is TGCAGTGCTAGAGATCAGGGGAGCGGAGGGTACAATGAGCAGTTCTTC.

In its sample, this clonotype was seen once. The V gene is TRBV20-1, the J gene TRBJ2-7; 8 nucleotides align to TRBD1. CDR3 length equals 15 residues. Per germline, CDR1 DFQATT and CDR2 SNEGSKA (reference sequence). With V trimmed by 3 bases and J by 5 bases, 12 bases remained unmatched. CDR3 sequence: CSASRTRQGLHEQYF. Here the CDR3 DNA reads TGCAGTGCTAGTAGGACGAGACAGGGGCTCCACGAGCAGTACTTC.

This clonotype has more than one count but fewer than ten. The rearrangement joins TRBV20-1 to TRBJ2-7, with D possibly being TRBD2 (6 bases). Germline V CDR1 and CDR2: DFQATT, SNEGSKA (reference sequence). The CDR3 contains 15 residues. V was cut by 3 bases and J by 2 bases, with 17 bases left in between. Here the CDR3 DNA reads TGCAGTGCTAGCGACCCGGGACTTCCAACCTACGAGCAGTACTTC. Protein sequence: CSASDPGLPTYEQYF.

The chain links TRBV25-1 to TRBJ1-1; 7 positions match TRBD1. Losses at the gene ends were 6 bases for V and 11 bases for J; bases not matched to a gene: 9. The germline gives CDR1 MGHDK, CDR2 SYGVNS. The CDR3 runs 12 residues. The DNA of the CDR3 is TGTGCCAGCAGGCGACAGGGACGTCGGGCTTTCTTT. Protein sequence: CASRRQGRRAFF.

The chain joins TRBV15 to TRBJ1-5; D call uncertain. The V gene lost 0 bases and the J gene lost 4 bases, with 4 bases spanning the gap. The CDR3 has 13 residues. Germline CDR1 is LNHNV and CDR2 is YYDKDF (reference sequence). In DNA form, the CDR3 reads TGTGCCACCAGCAGAGACAGGAATCAGCCCCAGCATTTT. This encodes CATSRDRNQPQHF.

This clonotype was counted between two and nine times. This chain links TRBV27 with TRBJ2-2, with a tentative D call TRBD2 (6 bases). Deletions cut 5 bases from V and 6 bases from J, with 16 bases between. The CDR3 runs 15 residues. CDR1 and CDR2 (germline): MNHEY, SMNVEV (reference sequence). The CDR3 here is CASSPGTYLPGELFF. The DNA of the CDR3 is TGTGCCAGCAGTCCCGGGACTTATCTCCCCGGGGAGCTGTTTTTT.

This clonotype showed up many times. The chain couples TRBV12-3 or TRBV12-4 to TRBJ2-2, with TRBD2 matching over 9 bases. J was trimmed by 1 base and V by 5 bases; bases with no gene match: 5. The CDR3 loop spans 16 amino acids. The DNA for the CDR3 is TGTGCCAGCAGTCAGAAGACTAGCGGGAACACCGGGGAGCTGTTTTTT. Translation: CASSQKTSGNTGELFF.

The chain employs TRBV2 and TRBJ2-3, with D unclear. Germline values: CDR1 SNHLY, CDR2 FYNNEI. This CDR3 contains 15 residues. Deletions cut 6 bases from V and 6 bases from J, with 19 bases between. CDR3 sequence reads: CASRGDREASDTQYF. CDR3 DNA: TGTGCCAGCAGGGGTGATAGAGAAGCCTCGGATACGCAGTATTTT.